The next 17 T cell receptor beta chains were all read from a single sample in a study of PD-L1 blockade in urothelial cancer (dated by TCRdb to about 2017). Library creation used the immunoSEQ multiplex PCR assay. TCRdb holds this immuneACCESS table with in-frame rearrangements only. Some clones are missing; in checked studies, unresolved V genes explain under half, and the rest has no known cause. This sample comprises 70,000 to 75,000 clones, around four fifths of them detected only once. The leading ten clones occupy approximately 5% of the sample. Sequencing was performed on PBMCs, taken around atezolizumab (anti-PD-L1) treatment. These receptors all stem from a man between 65 and 80 years old with urothelial cancer.

V is TRBV25-1 and J is TRBJ2-7; D is perhaps TRBD1 (5 bases). V was cut by 6 bases and J by 1 base, with 10 bases left in between. The CDR3 is made up of 13 amino acids. Germline lookup yields CDR1 MGHDK and CDR2 SYGVNS. The CDR3 region is CASRATGSYEQYF. CDR3 coding DNA: TGTGCCAGCAGGGCTACAGGATCCTACGAGCAGTACTTC.

This clone was recorded only once. The V gene is TRBV5-6, the J gene TRBJ2-1; 11 positions match TRBD2. The J segment lost 7 bases and the V segment lost 0 bases, leaving 6 bases of the junction unmatched. CDR3 length: 16 amino acids. Germline V lookup: CDR1 SGHDT, CDR2 YYEEEE. The CDR3 region has the DNA TGTGCCAGCAGCTTGGTAGGGCTAGCGGGAGGAAATGAGCAGTTCTTC. Its translation is CASSLVGLAGGNEQFF.

This chain connects TRBV6-1 to TRBJ2-1; tentatively, D is TRBD1 (5 bases). The CDR3 runs 13 residues. With 1 base removed from V and 9 bases from J, the gap between germline ends came to 10 bases. Looked up from germline, CDR1 is MNHNS and CDR2 is SASEGT. The CDR3 loop reads CASSEGGRGEQFF. The CDR3 DNA is TGTGCCAGCAGTGAAGGGGGCCGAGGTGAGCAGTTCTTC.

V usage is TRBV19 and J usage is TRBJ2-2; possibly TRBD1 for D (8 bases). CDR3 length: 16 amino acids. CDR1 LNHDA and CDR2 SQIVND come from the germline V gene (reference sequence). V dropped 6 bases and J dropped 4 bases, with 18 bases sitting between them. The CDR3 reads CASRTGEGLRTGELFF. The CDR3 bases are TGTGCCAGTAGGACAGGGGAGGGACTACGCACCGGGGAGCTGTTTTTT.

This chain links TRBV6-5 with TRBJ1-1; 8 bases line up with TRBD1. With 5 bases clipped from V and 6 bases from J, the junction kept 8 bases outside the gene matches. The CDR3 is 14 amino acids. Germline lookup yields CDR1 MNHEY and CDR2 SVGAGI. CDR3 DNA sequence: TGTGCCAGCAGTGGAACAGGGGGAGCTCCTGAAGCTTTCTTT. Protein sequence: CASSGTGGAPEAFF.

The chain recombines TRBV18 with TRBJ2-7; 8 positions match TRBD1. V lost 4 bases and J lost 5; bases outside the gene matches: 7. Looked up from germline, CDR1 is KGHSH and CDR2 is LQKENI. The CDR3 extends over 14 amino acids. The CDR3 reads CASSQPGQVNEQYF. The CDR3 DNA sequence: TGTGCCAGCTCACAACCGGGACAGGTAAACGAGCAGTACTTC.

The V call is TRBV2, the J call TRBJ1-5; D remains ambiguous. Germline V gene sequence: CDR1 SNHLY, CDR2 FYNNEI. This CDR3 comprises 14 residues. Trimming left V 8 bases short and J 3 bases short, with 14 bases between. CDR3 protein: CASSKRLTNQPQHF. Written as DNA, the CDR3 is TGTGCCAGCTCGAAGAGACTTACCAATCAGCCCCAGCATTTT.

This clone was observed a handful of times. V is TRBV18 and J is TRBJ1-2, with D maybe TRBD1 (5 bases). The CDR3 is made up of 13 amino acids. The germline CDR1 and CDR2 sequences are KGHSH and LQKENI. The V end lost 3 bases, the J end lost 10 bases, and 15 bases lay between the germline ends. CDR3 nucleotides: TGTGCCAGCTCACCTCAACCGGGAGGGGCCTACACCTTC. Translating gives CASSPQPGGAYTF. The complete variable domain, with remaining parts taken from reference TRBV18 and TRBJ1-2, reads NAGVMQNPRHLVRRRGQEARLRCSPMKGHSHVYWYRQLPEEGLKFMVYLQKENIIDESGMPKERFSAEFPKEGPSILRIQQVVRGDSAAYFCASSPQPGGAYTFGSGTRLTVV.

This chain uses TRBV10-3 with TRBJ2-1; 13 bases agree with TRBD2. CDR3 length equals 15 residues. J gave up 8 bases and V 4 bases, and 5 bases lay outside the gene matches. The V gene's germline CDR1 is ENHRY and CDR2 SYGVKD. Written as DNA, the CDR3 is TGTGCCATCAGTGGGACTAGCGGGAGTATTCATGAGCAGTTCTTC. Protein product: CAISGTSGSIHEQFF.

The V and J genes are TRBV19 and TRBJ2-1; 7 nucleotides agree with TRBD2. Per germline, CDR1 LNHDA and CDR2 SQIVND (reference sequence). The ends lost 3 bases at V and 6 bases at J; junction bases unmatched: 11. This CDR3 is 16 amino acids long. In DNA, the CDR3 is TGTGCCAGTAGTATGTGGGGGGGAATCCTGCCCAATGAGCAGTTCTTC. Its protein product is CASSMWGGILPNEQFF.

J is TRBJ2-1 and V is TRBV4-1, with TRBD2 identical over 12 bases. This CDR3 is built from 18 residues. Germline V CDR1 and CDR2: MGHRA, YSYEKL. The ends lost 1 base at V and 7 bases at J; junction bases unmatched: 11. The CDR3 DNA reads as TGCGCCAGCAGCCAAGTTTATTCTAGCGGGAGGGCCCGGAATGAGCAGTTCTTC. Residues: CASSQVYSSGRARNEQFF.

The rearrangement uses TRBV28 and TRBJ1-2; a possible D gene is TRBD1 (5 bases). V was cut by 6 bases and J by 5 bases, with 13 bases left in between. CDR3 length: 13 amino acids. CDR1 is MDHEN, CDR2 SYDVKM, per germline. CDR3 loop: CASSSGTPYGYTF. CDR3 DNA: TGTGCCAGCAGCTCCGGGACTCCATATGGCTACACCTTC.

This sequence joins TRBV27 and TRBJ1-2, with 8 bases aligning to TRBD1. The trim removed 4 bases at V and 5 bases at J, leaving 9 bases unmatched. The CDR3 sequence is 15 residues long. CDR1 and CDR2 (germline): MNHEY, SMNVEV (reference sequence). The chain's CDR3 is CASSSRDRFGYGYTF. The CDR3 DNA reads TGTGCCAGCAGTTCCCGGGACAGGTTTGGGTATGGCTACACCTTC.

The J gene is TRBJ2-5, the V gene TRBV5-1; possible D gene TRBD2, 5 bases. Germline CDR1 and CDR2: SGHRS and YFSETQ. The CDR3 contains 16 residues. V dropped 0 bases and J dropped 5 bases, with 17 bases sitting between them. The chain's CDR3 is CASSLEPGMLYETQYF. The CDR3, as DNA: TGCGCCAGCAGCTTGGAGCCGGGGATGTTGTACGAGACCCAGTACTTC. Drawing the rest from reference TRBV5-1 and TRBJ2-5, the complete variable domain is KAGVTQTPRYLIKTRGQQVTLSCSPISGHRSVSWYQQTPGQGLQFLFEYFSETQRNKGNFPGRFSGRQFSNSRSEMNVSTLELGDSALYLCASSLEPGMLYETQYFGPGTRLLVL.

The chain combines TRBV11-2 with TRBJ2-1; a possible D gene is TRBD1 (6 bases). CDR1 is SGHAT, CDR2 FQNNGV, per germline. Trimming took 7 bases from V and 2 from J, leaving 12 bases between them. The CDR3 has 14 amino acids. The CDR3 region is CASMRTDTYNEQFF. DNA for the CDR3: TGTGCCAGCATGAGGACAGATACCTACAATGAGCAGTTCTTC.

The rearrangement uses TRBV11-2 and TRBJ2-3, with D possibly being TRBD2 (6 bases). Trimming removed 5 bases from V and 2 bases from J, with 11 bases in between. Germline CDR1 SGHAT, CDR2 FQNNGV. This CDR3 comprises 14 residues. CDR3: CASSLGTFTDTQYF. The CDR3 DNA sequence: TGTGCCAGCAGCCTTGGGACTTTCACAGATACGCAGTATTTT. Full variable domain (outside the CDR3, taken from reference TRBV11-2 and TRBJ2-3): EAGVAQSPRYKIIEKRQSVAFWCNPISGHATLYWYQQILGQGPKLLIQFQNNGVVDDSQLPKDRFSAERLKGVDSTLKIQPAKLEDSAVYLCASSLGTFTDTQYFGPGTRLTVL.

The gene calls are TRBV5-4 and TRBJ2-3; 7 bases are shared with TRBD2. Germline-derived CDR1 and CDR2 are SGHNT and YYREEE (reference sequence). This CDR3 region has 14 residues. With 1 base clipped from V and 9 bases from J, the junction kept 8 bases outside the gene matches. The CDR3: CASSLSGTPATQYF. In DNA form, the CDR3 reads TGTGCCAGCAGCTTGAGCGGGACTCCGGCCACGCAGTATTTT. The variable domain in full, with the rest retrieved from reference TRBV5-4 and TRBJ2-3, is ETGVTQSPTHLIKTRGQQVTLRCSSQSGHNTVSWYQQALGQGPQFIFQYYREEENGRGNFPPRFSGLQFPNYSSELNVNALELDDSALYLCASSLSGTPATQYFGPGTRLTVL.